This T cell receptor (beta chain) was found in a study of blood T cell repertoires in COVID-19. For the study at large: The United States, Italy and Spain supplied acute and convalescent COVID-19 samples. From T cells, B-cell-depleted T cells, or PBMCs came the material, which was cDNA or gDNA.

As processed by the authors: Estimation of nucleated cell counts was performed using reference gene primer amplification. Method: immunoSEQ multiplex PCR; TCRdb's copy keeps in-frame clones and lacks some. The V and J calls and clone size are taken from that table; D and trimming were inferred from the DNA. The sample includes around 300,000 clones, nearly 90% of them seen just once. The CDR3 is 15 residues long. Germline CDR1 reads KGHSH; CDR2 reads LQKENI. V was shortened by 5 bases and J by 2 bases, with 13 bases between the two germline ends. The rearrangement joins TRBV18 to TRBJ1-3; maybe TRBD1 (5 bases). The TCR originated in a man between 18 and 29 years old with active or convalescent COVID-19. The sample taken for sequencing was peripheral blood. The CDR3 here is CASSSQGSTGNTIYF. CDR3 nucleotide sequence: TGTGCCAGCTCATCCCAGGGTTCTACTGGAAACACCATATATTTT.